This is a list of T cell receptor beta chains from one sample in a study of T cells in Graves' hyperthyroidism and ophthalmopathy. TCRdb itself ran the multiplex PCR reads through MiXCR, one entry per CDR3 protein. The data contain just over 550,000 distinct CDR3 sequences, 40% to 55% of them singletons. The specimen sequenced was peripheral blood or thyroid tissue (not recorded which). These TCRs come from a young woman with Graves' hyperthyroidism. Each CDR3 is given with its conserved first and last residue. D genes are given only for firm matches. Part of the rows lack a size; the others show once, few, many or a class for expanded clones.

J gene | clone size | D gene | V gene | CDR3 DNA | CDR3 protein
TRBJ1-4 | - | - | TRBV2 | TGTGCCAGCAGTGGTCCCCTGGGCGTTGAAAAACTGTTTTTT | CASSGPLGVEKLFF
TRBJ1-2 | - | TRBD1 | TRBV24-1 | TGTGCCGCCCAACAGGGGAACTATGGCTACACCTTC | CAAQQGNYGYTF
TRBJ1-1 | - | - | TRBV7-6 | TGTGCCAGCAGCCCGGGGGAGGGAGGCACTGAAGCTTTCTTT | CASSPGEGGTEAFF
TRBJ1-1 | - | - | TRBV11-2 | TGTGCCAGCAACTTGATGTCGGTCGGGCGAGTGGGAGCTTTCTTT | CASNLMSVGRVGAFF
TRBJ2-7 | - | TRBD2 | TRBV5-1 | TGCGCCAGCAGCTTGCCCCCGGGACTAGCGATTACGGGTGACGAGCAGTACTTC | CASSLPPGLAITGDEQYF
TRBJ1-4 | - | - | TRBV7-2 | TGTGCCAGCAGCCATCCGTACGAAAAACTGTTTTTT | CASSHPYEKLFF
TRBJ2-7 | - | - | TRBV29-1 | TGCAGCGCAGCCGGGGGCGTCTACGAGCAGTACTTC | CSAAGGVYEQYF
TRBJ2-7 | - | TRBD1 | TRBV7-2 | TGTGCCAGCAGTTTTTTCCCCGGGACAGACTACGAGCAGTACTTC | CASSFFPGTDYEQYF
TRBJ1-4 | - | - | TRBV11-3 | TGTGCCAGCAGCGCCTTACAGGGTTCGGCAACTAATGAAAAACTGTTTTTT | CASSALQGSATNEKLFF
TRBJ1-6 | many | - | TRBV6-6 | TGTGCCAGCGTCACCGGGGATCGGAGTAATTCACCCCTCCACTTT | CASVTGDRSNSPLHF
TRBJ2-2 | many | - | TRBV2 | TGTGCCAGCAGTGCACCCCTAGCTGTTGGGGAGCTGTTTTTT | CASSAPLAVGELFF
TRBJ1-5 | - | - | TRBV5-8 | TGTGCCAGCAGCTCGGCACCTAATCAGCCCCAGCATTTT | CASSSAPNQPQHF
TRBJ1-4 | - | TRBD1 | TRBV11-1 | TGTGCCAGCAGCTACGTCGGTGAATACCAGGGGGCAACTAATGAAAAACTGTTTTTT | CASSYVGEYQGATNEKLFF
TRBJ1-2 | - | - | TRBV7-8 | TGTGCCAGCAGTCTCCTCGGTGGGGGCTATGGCTACACCTTC | CASSLLGGGYGYTF
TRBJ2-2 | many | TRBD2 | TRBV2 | TGTGCCAGCAGCCTCGGGTTAGCGGGAGGGCCTACCGGGGAGCTGTTTTTT | CASSLGLAGGPTGELFF
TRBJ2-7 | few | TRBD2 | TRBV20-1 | TGCAGTGCTAGCCGGCTAGCGGGAGGGGGGGAGCAGTACTTC | CSASRLAGGGEQYF
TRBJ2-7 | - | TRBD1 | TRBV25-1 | TGTGCCAGCAGTGAATCGACAGGGACGAGCTACGAGCAGTACTTC | CASSESTGTSYEQYF
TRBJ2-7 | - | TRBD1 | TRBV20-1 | TGCAGTGCTAGTTCCGGGACAGGGCCCTACGAGCAGTACTTC | CSASSGTGPYEQYF
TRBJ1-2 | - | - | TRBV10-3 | TGTGCCATCAGTGAGTCGCCGGGAGATTATGGCTACACCTTC | CAISESPGDYGYTF
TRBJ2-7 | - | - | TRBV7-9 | TGTGCCAGCAGCTCCGGGACAAGGCTACCTTACGAGCGGTACTTC | CASSSGTRLPYERYF
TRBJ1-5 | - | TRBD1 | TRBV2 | TGTGCCAGCAGTGCCGACGACAGGGCGTCCAATCAGCCCCAGCATTTT | CASSADDRASNQPQHF
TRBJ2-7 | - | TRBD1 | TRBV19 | TGCGCCAGCAGCCAAGAGGGGACAGGGTACCACGAGCAGTACTTC | CASSQEGTGYHEQYF
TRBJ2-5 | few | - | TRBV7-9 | TGTGCCAGCAGACCCGATTTCGGGGGCCGCCGGGAAGAGACCCAGTACTTC | CASRPDFGGRREETQYF
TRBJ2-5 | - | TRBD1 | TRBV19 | TGTGCCACCTCGGTGGGACAGCTACAAAGGACCCAGTACTTC | CATSVGQLQRTQYF
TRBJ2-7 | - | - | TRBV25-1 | TGTGCCAGCAGTAGGTCAAAAACCTACGAGCAGTACTTC | CASSRSKTYEQYF
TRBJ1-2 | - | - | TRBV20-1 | TGCAGTGCCAGTAGTCCGCCGAGGAGGGAGGGAGGCTACACCTTC | CSASSPPRREGGYTF
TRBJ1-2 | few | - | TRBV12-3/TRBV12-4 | TGTGCCAGCAGTTCAGCATCAGGCGGCTATGGCTACACCTTC | CASSSASGGYGYTF
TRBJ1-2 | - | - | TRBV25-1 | TGTGCCACCAGTGACTGGAACGCAGAAAGCTATGGCTACACCTTC | CATSDWNAESYGYTF
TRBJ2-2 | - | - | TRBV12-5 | TGTGCTAGTGGTTTGGGGACAACGAACACCGGGGAGCTGTTTTTT | CASGLGTTNTGELFF
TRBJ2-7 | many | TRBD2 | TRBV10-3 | TGTGCCATCAGTGCCGAGGGTAGCGGGAGATACGAGCAGTACTTC | CAISAEGSGRYEQYF
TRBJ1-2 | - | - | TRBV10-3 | TGTGCCATCAGGGTGACGGTAGCTAACTATGGCTACACCTTC | CAIRVTVANYGYTF
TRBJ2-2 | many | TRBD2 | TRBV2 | TGTGCCAGCAGCCAGCGGGGTGATACCGGGGAGCTGTTTTTT | CASSQRGDTGELFF
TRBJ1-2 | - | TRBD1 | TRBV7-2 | TGTGCCAGCAGCTTGCGGAACAGGGGATTAAGTGGCTACACCTTC | CASSLRNRGLSGYTF
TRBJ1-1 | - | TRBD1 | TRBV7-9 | TGCGCCAGCAGTAACAGGGGGCAAGGTCTGTTCGCTGAAGCTTTCTTT | CASSNRGQGLFAEAFF
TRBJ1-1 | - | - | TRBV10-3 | TGTGCCATCAGTGGGTCGGTACGGGAAGCTTTCTTT | CAISGSVREAFF
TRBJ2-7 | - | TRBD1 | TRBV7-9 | TGTGCCAGCAGCCCCGCCTACAGGGGGTACGAGCAGTACTTC | CASSPAYRGYEQYF
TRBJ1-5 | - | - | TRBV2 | TGTGCCGGTGTGGGGAGGCTGATCAATCAGCCCCAGCATTTT | CAGVGRLINQPQHF
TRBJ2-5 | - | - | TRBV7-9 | TGTGCCAGCAGCTTCCGGGAAGGGAGCGTACAAGAGACCCAGTACTTC | CASSFREGSVQETQYF
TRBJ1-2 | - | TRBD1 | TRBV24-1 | TGTGCCACCAGTGTCGAGACAGGGGGCTCTAACTATGGCTACACCTTC | CATSVETGGSNYGYTF
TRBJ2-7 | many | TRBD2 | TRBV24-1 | TGTGCCACCAGTGATTCCCTCGGGACTAGCTCCTACGAGCAGTACTTC | CATSDSLGTSSYEQYF
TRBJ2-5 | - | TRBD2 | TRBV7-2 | TGTGCCAGCAGCCATCCGGCGGGAGAGGAGACCCAGTACTTC | CASSHPAGEETQYF
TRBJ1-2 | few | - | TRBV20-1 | TGCAGTGCTAGAGAACGGGGATATGGCTACACCTTC | CSARERGYGYTF
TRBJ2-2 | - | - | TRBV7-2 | TGTGCCAGCAGCTTCGGTGAACCCGGGGAGCTGTTTTTT | CASSFGEPGELFF
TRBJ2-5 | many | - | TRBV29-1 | TGCAGCGTTGATGGCAGCCAAATGGTAGGCCAGTACTTC | CSVDGSQMVGQYF
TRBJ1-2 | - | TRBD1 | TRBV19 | TGTGCCAGTACTACCGGGACAGGCTGGAATGGCTACACCTTC | CASTTGTGWNGYTF
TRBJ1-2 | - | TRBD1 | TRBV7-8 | TGTGCCAGCAGCTCCTACAGGGGAAATGGCTACACCTTC | CASSSYRGNGYTF